This T cell receptor (beta chain) comes out of a study of shared clonotypes between healthy human individuals. The study's findings and limits: Compared with memory subsets, naive subsets generally had larger estimated richness. It was only blood that was sampled, and tissue repertoires likely differ.

Germline V gene lookup returns CDR1 SGHDT and CDR2 YYEEEE. The V end lost 4 bases, the J end lost 4 bases, and 5 bases lay between the germline ends. There are 11 residues in the CDR3. As defined, naive CD8 cells were CD45RO-negative and positively selected for CCR7, with terminally differentiated effector memory CD45RA+ cells excluded. The donor population consisted of healthy HIV-negative adults with no recent acute infections or vaccinations. An assay was performed, and its level was deep. The repertoire was sequenced with immunoSEQ multiplex PCR; TCRdb's copy has only in-frame clones and lacks some. The data contain about 800,000 clones, 90% to 97% of them singletons. Concerning this clone itself: Antigen: not known. The identical CDR3 is also encoded by other nucleotide sequences in the sample.

This sequence was found in a man younger than 45 in good health. Sequencing input: naive CD8+ T cells sorted from blood. The gene calls are TRBV5-6 and TRBJ2-5, with D hard to call. The CDR3 DNA sequence: TGTGCCAGCAGCCTGAGAGAGACCCAGTACTTC. This translates into CASSLRETQYF. Supplemented by reference TRBV5-6 and TRBJ2-5, the full variable domain reads DAGVTQSPTHLIKTRGQQVTLRCSPKSGHDTVSWYQQALGQGPQFIFQYYEEEERQRGNFPDRFSGHQFPNYSSELNVNALLLGDSALYLCASSLRETQYFGPGTRLLVL.